This T cell receptor beta chain was documented in a study of CD8+ T cells in alopecia areata (dated by TCRdb to the late 2010s). Regarding the study in general: The treated patients, all with moderate-to-severe alopecia areata, were enrolled in an open-label pilot trial of oral tofacitinib given at 5 to 10 mg twice daily. Disease severity in treated patients was measured with the SALT score, which quantifies the percentage of affected scalp surface area. Patients stayed on tofacitinib for 6 to 18 months and then had 6 months of follow-up off drug so that delayed response and recurrence could be assessed. Biopsies were taken from tofacitinib-treated patients at baseline and again at 4 and 24 weeks into treatment, and several of those patients also had a later scalp biopsy. Human TCRbeta sequencing covered scalp tissue and sorted CD4+ and CD8+ peripheral blood T cells from patchy and totalis/universalis alopecia areata patients and healthy controls. TCRbeta CDR3 regions were amplified by immunoSEQ multiplex PCR using 35 Vbeta forward and 13 Jbeta reverse primers. RNA was obtained with the PAXgene miRNA kit for fixed scalp, the miRNeasy kit for PBMCs, and the RNeasy kit for mouse skin. Scalp clonality was compared among normal scalp (n=4), patchy alopecia areata scalp (n=8), and alopecia totalis/universalis scalp (n=8). High-throughput TCRbeta sequencing was used to examine T cell clonal expansion in alopecia areata in both the C3H/HeJ mouse model and human patients. Beyond this particular receptor, the publication reports: Lesional scalp, especially in alopecia totalis/universalis, showed higher clonality and more expanded CD8+ clones than normal scalp, suggesting antigenic drive. Many expanded lesional clones were found to persist in scalp and blood during tofacitinib treatment, and relapse after treatment cessation may be partly explained by this persistence. With tofacitinib, both scalp clonality and the number of expanded CD8+ clones among the top 100 scalp clones went down significantly. Compared with mice, TCR sequences shared between patients were less clear, possibly partly because of HLA diversity across the patient population. Unlike mouse skin, which is dominated by gammadelta T cells, normal human skin has resident alphabeta T cells that are also sequenced, and this complicates analysis of the scalp TCR repertoire. Because the treated cohort was small and had just a single nonresponder, larger studies are needed to establish links between baseline CD8+ expansion and response.

The library relied on the immunoSEQ multiplex PCR assay. RNA was extracted from all samples and reverse transcribed into cDNA as template for TCR sequencing. SuperScript III was used for first-strand cDNA synthesis, primed with a 2:1 mix of oligo-dT and random hexamers. A synthetic immune receptor repertoire was used to assess amplification bias, and residual bias was removed computationally. In the authors' own workflow: After raw reads were preprocessed to remove errors, the CDR3 was defined following IMGT conventions as running from the conserved cysteine to phenylalanine. Clonality was computed as 1 minus the Shannon entropy, with the entropy normalized by log2 of the number of productive unique TCRs. Whether scalp clones were CD4 or CD8 was inferred by matching scalp TCRbeta sequences against CD4 and CD8 repertoires sorted from blood. TCRdb re-hosts the immuneACCESS table, in-frame sequences only. Its copies lack some clones; in the studies checked, an unresolved V gene accounts for under half of them, and the cause for the rest is not known. Clone size and V and J calls were adopted from that table, with D and trimming inferred from the DNA. Recorded for this sample are 85,000 to 95,000 clones; around 70% of them occurred a single time. Around 16% of the sample comes from the top ten.

With respect to this clone: No antigen is known for it. The record has no base qualities; no much larger clone is one base away.

Trimming takes 1 base from V and 6 bases from J, and the germline ends sit 1 base apart. Taken from the germline V gene, the CDR1 and CDR2 loops are SGHTS and YDEGEE. Spanning cysteine to phenylalanine, the CDR3 consists of 10 amino acids. Just the 30-base CDR3 DNA is kept, in frame starting at base 1. The meaning of the sample's treatment or condition label: oral pan-JAK inhibitor, 5-10 mg twice daily. From alopecia areata patients, peripheral blood was collected along with lesional scalp punch biopsies. PBMCs were separated by density centrifugation and stained for CD3, CD4 and CD8, after which CD4+ and CD8+ T cells were sorted on a FACSAria.

The material sequenced was CD8+ T cells sorted from blood, taken at approximately week 45, from a patient treated with tofacitinib. Recombination linked TRBV5-8 to TRBJ1-2; the D gene remains uncertain. The TCR sequence derives from a human donor with alopecia areata. The CDR3: CASSLNGYTF. The nucleotide sequence reads as follows: TGTGCCAGCAGCTTGAATGGCTACACCTTC.